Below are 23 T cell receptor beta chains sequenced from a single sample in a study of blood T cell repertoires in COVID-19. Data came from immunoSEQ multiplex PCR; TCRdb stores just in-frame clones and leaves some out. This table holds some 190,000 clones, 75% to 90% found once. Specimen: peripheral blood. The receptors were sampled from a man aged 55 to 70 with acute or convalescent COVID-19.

The CDR3 sequence: CASSSPGLRYEQYF. CDR3 coding DNA: TGTGCCAGCAGCTCCCCGGGACTACGTTACGAGCAGTACTTC. The gene calls are TRBV7-2 and TRBJ2-7; 7 nucleotides line up with TRBD2. J was trimmed by 4 bases and V by 4 bases; bases with no gene match: 7. The CDR3 extends over 14 amino acids. From germline, CDR1 is SGHTA and CDR2 FQGNSA.

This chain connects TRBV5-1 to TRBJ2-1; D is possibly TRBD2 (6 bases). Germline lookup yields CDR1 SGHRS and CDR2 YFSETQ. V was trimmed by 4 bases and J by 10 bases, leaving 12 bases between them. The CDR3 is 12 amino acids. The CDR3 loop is CASSRGTTEQFF. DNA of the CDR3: TGCGCCAGCAGCCGGGGGACGACCGAGCAGTTCTTC.

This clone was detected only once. CDR3 nucleotide sequence: TGTGCCAGCAGTTTTCCACAGGGGGCTAACTATGGCTACACCTTC. This translates into CASSFPQGANYGYTF. This sequence joins TRBV28 and TRBJ1-2; TRBD1 agrees at 8 bases. Germline V lookup: CDR1 MDHEN, CDR2 SYDVKM. The CDR3 length is 15 residues. The V gene end was trimmed by 3 bases and the J gene end by 0 bases; junction bases not matched to a gene: 3.

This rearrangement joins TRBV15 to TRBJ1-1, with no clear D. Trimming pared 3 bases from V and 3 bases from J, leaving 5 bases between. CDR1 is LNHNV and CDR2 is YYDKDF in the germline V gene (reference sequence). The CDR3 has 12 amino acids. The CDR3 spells CATSSRDTEAFF. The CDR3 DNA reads TGTGCCACCAGCAGCCGGGACACTGAAGCTTTCTTT.

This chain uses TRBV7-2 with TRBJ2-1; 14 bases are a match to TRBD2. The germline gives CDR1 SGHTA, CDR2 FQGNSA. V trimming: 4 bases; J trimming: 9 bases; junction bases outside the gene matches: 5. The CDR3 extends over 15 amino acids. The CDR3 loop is CASSYGLAGGSEQFF. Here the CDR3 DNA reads TGTGCCAGCAGCTACGGACTAGCGGGAGGTAGTGAGCAGTTCTTC.

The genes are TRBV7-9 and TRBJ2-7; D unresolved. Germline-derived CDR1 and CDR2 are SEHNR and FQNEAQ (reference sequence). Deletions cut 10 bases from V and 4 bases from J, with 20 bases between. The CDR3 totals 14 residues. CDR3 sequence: CATSPDGVLYEQYF. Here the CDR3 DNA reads TGTGCCACGAGTCCCGACGGAGTTCTGTACGAGCAGTACTTC.

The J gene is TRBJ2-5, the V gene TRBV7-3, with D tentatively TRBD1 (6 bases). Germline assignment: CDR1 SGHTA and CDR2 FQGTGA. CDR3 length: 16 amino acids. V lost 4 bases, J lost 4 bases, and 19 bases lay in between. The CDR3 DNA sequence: TGTGCCAGCAGCTCCTGCGGGTGGGACATGGGAGAGACCCAGTACTTC. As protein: CASSSCGWDMGETQYF.

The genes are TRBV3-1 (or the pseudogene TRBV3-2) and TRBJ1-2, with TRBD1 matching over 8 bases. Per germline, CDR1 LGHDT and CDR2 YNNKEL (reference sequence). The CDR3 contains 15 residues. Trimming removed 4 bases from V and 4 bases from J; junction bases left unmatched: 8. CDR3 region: CASSPPSGGLYGYTF. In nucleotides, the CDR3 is TGTGCCAGCAGCCCTCCCTCAGGGGGCCTCTATGGCTACACCTTC.

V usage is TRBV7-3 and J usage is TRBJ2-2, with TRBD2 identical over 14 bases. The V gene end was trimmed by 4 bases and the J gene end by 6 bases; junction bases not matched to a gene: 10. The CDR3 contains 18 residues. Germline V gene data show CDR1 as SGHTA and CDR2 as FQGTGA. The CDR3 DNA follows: TGTGCCAGCAGCTCCCCGGGACTAGCGGGAGTTTCGGCCGGGGAGCTGTTTTTT. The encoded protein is CASSSPGLAGVSAGELFF.

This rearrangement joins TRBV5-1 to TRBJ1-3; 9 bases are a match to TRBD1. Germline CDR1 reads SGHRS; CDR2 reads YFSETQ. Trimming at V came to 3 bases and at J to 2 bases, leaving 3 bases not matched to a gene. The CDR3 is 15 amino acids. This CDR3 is CASSCRDRAGNTIYF. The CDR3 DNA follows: TGCGCCAGCAGCTGCCGGGACAGGGCTGGAAACACCATATATTTT.

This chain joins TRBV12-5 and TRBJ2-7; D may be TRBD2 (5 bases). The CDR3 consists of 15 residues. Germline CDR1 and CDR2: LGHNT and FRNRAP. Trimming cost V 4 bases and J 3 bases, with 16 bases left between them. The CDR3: CASGSAPIGVYEQYF. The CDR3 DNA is TGTGCTAGTGGTTCAGCCCCAATCGGGGTCTACGAGCAGTACTTC.

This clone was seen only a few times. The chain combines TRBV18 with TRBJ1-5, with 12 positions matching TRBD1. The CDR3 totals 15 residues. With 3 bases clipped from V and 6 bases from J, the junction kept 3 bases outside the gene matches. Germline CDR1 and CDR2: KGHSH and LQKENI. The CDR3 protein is CASSPGTGGPQPQHF. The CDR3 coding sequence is TGTGCCAGCTCACCGGGGACAGGGGGCCCTCAGCCCCAGCATTTT.

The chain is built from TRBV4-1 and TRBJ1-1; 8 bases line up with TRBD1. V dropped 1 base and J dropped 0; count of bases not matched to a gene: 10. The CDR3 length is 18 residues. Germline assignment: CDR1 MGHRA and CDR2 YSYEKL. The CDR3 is CASSQVVRQGKLNTEAFF. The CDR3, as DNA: TGCGCCAGCAGCCAAGTAGTTCGACAGGGGAAACTGAACACTGAAGCTTTCTTT.

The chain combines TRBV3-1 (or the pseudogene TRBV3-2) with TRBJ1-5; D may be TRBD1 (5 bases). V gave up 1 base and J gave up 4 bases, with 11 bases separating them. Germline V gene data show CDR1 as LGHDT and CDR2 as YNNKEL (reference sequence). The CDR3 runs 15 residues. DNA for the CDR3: TGTGCCAGCAGCCAAGGGGGCGACGGGAATCAGCCCCAGCATTTT. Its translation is CASSQGGDGNQPQHF.

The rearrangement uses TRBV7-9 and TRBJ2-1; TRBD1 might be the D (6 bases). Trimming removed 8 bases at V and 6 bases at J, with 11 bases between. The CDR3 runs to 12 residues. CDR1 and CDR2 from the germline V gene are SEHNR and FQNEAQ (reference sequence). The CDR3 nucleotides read TGTGCCAGCCTCAGGGGCCTCAATGAGCAGTTCTTC. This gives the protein CASLRGLNEQFF. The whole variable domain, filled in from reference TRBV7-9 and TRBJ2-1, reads DTGVSQNPRHKITKRGQNVTFRCDPISEHNRLYWYRQTLGQGPEFLTYFQNEAQLEKSRLLSDRFSAERPKGSFSTLEIQRTEQGDSAMYLCASLRGLNEQFFGPGTRLTVL.

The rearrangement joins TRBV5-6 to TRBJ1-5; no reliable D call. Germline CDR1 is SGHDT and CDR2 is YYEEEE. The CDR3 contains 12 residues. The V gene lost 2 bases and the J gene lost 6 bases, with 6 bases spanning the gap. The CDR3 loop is CASSLRGQPQHF. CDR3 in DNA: TGTGCCAGCAGCTTAAGAGGTCAGCCCCAGCATTTT.

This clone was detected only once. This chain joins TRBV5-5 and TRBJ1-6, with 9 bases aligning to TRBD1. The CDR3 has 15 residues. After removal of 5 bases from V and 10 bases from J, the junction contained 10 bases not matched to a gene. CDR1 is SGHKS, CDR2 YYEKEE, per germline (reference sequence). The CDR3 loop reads CASRPRDRDGSPLHF. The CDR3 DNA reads TGTGCCAGCAGGCCCCGGGACAGGGATGGATCACCCCTCCACTTT.

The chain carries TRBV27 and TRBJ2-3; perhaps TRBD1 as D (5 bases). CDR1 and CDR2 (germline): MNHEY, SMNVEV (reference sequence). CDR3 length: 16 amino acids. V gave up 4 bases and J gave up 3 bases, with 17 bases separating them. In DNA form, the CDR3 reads TGTGCCAGCAGTTCCCGGTTGACAGTGGTGACAGATACGCAGTATTTT. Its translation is CASSSRLTVVTDTQYF.

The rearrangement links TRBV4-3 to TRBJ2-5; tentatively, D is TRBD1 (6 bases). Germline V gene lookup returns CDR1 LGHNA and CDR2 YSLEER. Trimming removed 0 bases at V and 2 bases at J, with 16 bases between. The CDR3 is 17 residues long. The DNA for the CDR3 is TGCGCCAGCAGCCAAGATTTAGGGCCGGGACAACAAGAGACCCAGTACTTC. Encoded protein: CASSQDLGPGQQETQYF.

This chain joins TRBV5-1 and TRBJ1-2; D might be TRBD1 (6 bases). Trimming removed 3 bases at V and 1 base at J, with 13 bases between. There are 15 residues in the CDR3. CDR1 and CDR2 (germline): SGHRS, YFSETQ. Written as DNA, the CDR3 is TGCGCCAGCAGCTCTCAGGGGAATGGTAACTATGGCTACACCTTC. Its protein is CASSSQGNGNYGYTF.

The CDR3, as DNA: TGTGCCAGCAGTCGATCGGGGGACAGGGAAAAACTGTTTTTT. Its translation: CASSRSGDREKLFF. The chain carries TRBV11-2 and TRBJ1-4; 8 bases are a match to TRBD1. Germline loops: CDR1 SGHAT, CDR2 FQNNGV. V was pared by 6 bases and J by 8 bases, with 8 bases of the junction left unmatched. CDR3 size: 14 residues.

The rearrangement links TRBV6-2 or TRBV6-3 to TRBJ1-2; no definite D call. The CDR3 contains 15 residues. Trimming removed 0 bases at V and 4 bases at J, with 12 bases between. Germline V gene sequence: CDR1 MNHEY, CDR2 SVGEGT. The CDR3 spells CASSYSRGDPYGYTF. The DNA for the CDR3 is TGTGCCAGCAGTTACTCGCGGGGTGACCCCTATGGCTACACCTTC.

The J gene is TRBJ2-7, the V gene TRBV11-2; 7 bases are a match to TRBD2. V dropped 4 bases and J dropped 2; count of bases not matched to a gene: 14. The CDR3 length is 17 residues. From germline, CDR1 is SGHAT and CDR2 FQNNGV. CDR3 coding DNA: TGTGCCAGCAGCTCGGGGGGTCGGTCGGAGCGGGCCTACGAGCAGTACTTC. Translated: CASSSGGRSERAYEQYF.